Only a few counts were recorded for the clone carrying this TCR beta chain. Its specificity is not known. The data stem from a study of T cell repertoires in cytomegalovirus infection. Overall study: Indications of both CMV infection and matching HLA type were provided by public TCR beta signatures.

CDR3 length equals 14 residues. The ends were cut back, 1 base at V and 5 bases at J, with 11 bases in the middle. Germline assignment: CDR1 MGHRA and CDR2 YSYEKL. TCRdb re-analysed the reads in MiXCR, keeping a single row per CDR3 protein. The table has more than 350,000 distinct CDR3 sequences, about 33% seen once. Study-wide results and caveats: Cumulative public TCR beta family frequency identified CMV carriers with the relevant HLA.

The sample taken for sequencing was PBMCs. This chain links TRBV4-1 with TRBJ2-5; D might be TRBD1 (5 bases). The source is a human donor in good health (CMV status not recorded). Some clones in this sample may be carry-over from other donors' samples. CDR3 in DNA: TGCGCCAGCAGCCAAGTATCCAGGGCGGAGACCCAGTACTTC. Its protein product is CASSQVSRAETQYF.